Listed below are T cell receptor beta chains from one sample, sequenced in a study of cytomegalovirus exposure and HLA in healthy donors. TCRdb's table, derived via immunoSEQ multiplex PCR, lists solely in-frame clones and lacks some. The sample has about 110,000 clones, 55% to 75% seen once; the top ten hold about 5.7%. Sequencing used PBMCs. The receptors were gathered from a woman aged 70 to 79 in good health and CMV-seropositive. Each CDR3 is given with its conserved first and last residue. Each record gives: clone size, V gene, J gene, D gene, CDR3 DNA, CDR3 protein. D genes are given only for firm matches. Clone size appears in some rows only: once, few, many, or a class for an expanded clone.

clone size: once
V gene: TRBV6-1
J gene: TRBJ1-2
D gene: TRBD1
CDR3 DNA: TGTGCCAGCAGTCCGGGACAGGGGGAGTTCCATGGCTACACCTTC
CDR3 protein: CASSPGQGEFHGYTF

clone size: NA
V gene: TRBV19
J gene: TRBJ1-5
D gene: NA
CDR3 DNA: TGTGCCAGTAGTTCGTCCCAGGGGTCGGGGCAGCCCCAGCATTTT
CDR3 protein: CASSSSQGSGQPQHF

clone size: NA
V gene: TRBV30
J gene: TRBJ1-2
D gene: TRBD1
CDR3 DNA: TGTGCCTGGAGTATCGCAGGGGGCTATGGCTACACCTTC
CDR3 protein: CAWSIAGGYGYTF

clone size: once
V gene: TRBV5-1
J gene: TRBJ2-7
D gene: TRBD1
CDR3 DNA: TGCGCCAGCAGCCCGACAGGGGGCTACGAGCAGTACTTC
CDR3 protein: CASSPTGGYEQYF

clone size: NA
V gene: TRBV30
J gene: TRBJ1-1
D gene: NA
CDR3 DNA: TGTGCCTGGAGTCCGCGGATGAACACTGAAGCTTTCTTT
CDR3 protein: CAWSPRMNTEAFF

clone size: once
V gene: TRBV29-1
J gene: TRBJ2-7
D gene: NA
CDR3 DNA: TGCAGCGTTGCCAACTACGAGCAGTACTTC
CDR3 protein: CSVANYEQYF

clone size: NA
V gene: TRBV27
J gene: TRBJ1-5
D gene: TRBD1
CDR3 DNA: TGTGCCAGCAGACTACAGGGGGGCAATTTCAATCAGCCCCAGCATTTT
CDR3 protein: CASRLQGGNFNQPQHF

clone size: NA
V gene: TRBV9
J gene: TRBJ2-3
D gene: NA
CDR3 DNA: TGTGCCAGCAGCGTATCCGGGAACACAGATACGCAGTATTTT
CDR3 protein: CASSVSGNTDTQYF

clone size: once
V gene: TRBV5-4
J gene: TRBJ2-2
D gene: NA
CDR3 DNA: TGTGCCAGCAGCGGGGGAGGCGGGGTAGTCGGGGAGCTGTTTTTT
CDR3 protein: CASSGGGGVVGELFF

clone size: NA
V gene: TRBV6-5
J gene: TRBJ1-4
D gene: TRBD1
CDR3 DNA: TGTGCCAGCAGCACGACAGGGACCAATGAAAAACTGTTTTTT
CDR3 protein: CASSTTGTNEKLFF

clone size: NA
V gene: TRBV10-1
J gene: TRBJ1-4
D gene: TRBD1
CDR3 DNA: TGCGCCAGCCAGGGACAGGCCGATGAAAAACTGTTTTTT
CDR3 protein: CASQGQADEKLFF

clone size: NA
V gene: TRBV6-5
J gene: TRBJ1-2
D gene: NA
CDR3 DNA: TGTGCCAGCAGTTACTCGAAGGCAGGGTATTTCTATGGCTACACCTTC
CDR3 protein: CASSYSKAGYFYGYTF

clone size: few
V gene: TRBV6-6
J gene: TRBJ1-1
D gene: NA
CDR3 DNA: TGTGCCAGCAGTTACCCCAGCACTGAAGCTTTCTTT
CDR3 protein: CASSYPSTEAFF

clone size: NA
V gene: TRBV11-2
J gene: TRBJ2-1
D gene: TRBD2
CDR3 DNA: TGTGCCAGCAGCTTAACGGCGGGGGGGACTGAGAATGAGCAGTTCTTC
CDR3 protein: CASSLTAGGTENEQFF

clone size: NA
V gene: TRBV25-1
J gene: TRBJ2-7
D gene: TRBD2
CDR3 DNA: TGTGCCAGCAGCGGGAGGCGGGGGGGATTAACCTACGAGCAGTACTTC
CDR3 protein: CASSGRRGGLTYEQYF

clone size: NA
V gene: TRBV20-1
J gene: TRBJ1-2
D gene: NA
CDR3 DNA: TGCAGTGCCCTGACAGGCTATGGCTACACCTTC
CDR3 protein: CSALTGYGYTF

clone size: NA
V gene: TRBV5-1
J gene: TRBJ2-7
D gene: NA
CDR3 DNA: TGCGCCAGCAGCTTGGGTCAGGGAGGAGCGGAGCAGTACTTC
CDR3 protein: CASSLGQGGAEQYF

clone size: few
V gene: TRBV30
J gene: TRBJ1-3
D gene: TRBD1
CDR3 DNA: TGTGCCTACTTCGCACAGGGGGCGCGAGGAAACACCATATATTTT
CDR3 protein: CAYFAQGARGNTIYF

clone size: NA
V gene: TRBV5-4
J gene: TRBJ1-6
D gene: NA
CDR3 DNA: TGTGCCAGCATCGAAGCGGGGGCAAATTCACCCCTCCACTTT
CDR3 protein: CASIEAGANSPLHF

clone size: NA
V gene: TRBV9
J gene: TRBJ1-1
D gene: NA
CDR3 DNA: TGTGCCAGCAGTGACCAAGCCCAGGGGTTGGGCACTGAAGCTTTCTTT
CDR3 protein: CASSDQAQGLGTEAFF

clone size: few
V gene: TRBV9
J gene: TRBJ2-5
D gene: NA
CDR3 DNA: TGTGCCAGCAGCTCCCCCGGACAGGGAGGGGAGACCCAGTACTTC
CDR3 protein: CASSSPGQGGETQYF

clone size: NA
V gene: TRBV10-3
J gene: TRBJ2-5
D gene: NA
CDR3 DNA: TGTGCCATCAGTGAGTCTATGCATACACAAGAGACCCAGTACTTC
CDR3 protein: CAISESMHTQETQYF

clone size: NA
V gene: TRBV10-1
J gene: TRBJ2-2
D gene: TRBD1
CDR3 DNA: TGCGCCAGCAGTGGGACAGGGTACACCGGGGAGCTGTTTTTT
CDR3 protein: CASSGTGYTGELFF

clone size: few
V gene: TRBV5-6
J gene: TRBJ2-2
D gene: NA
CDR3 DNA: TGTGCCAGCAGCACGCGCAGGACAGCGAACACCGGGGAGCTGTTTTTT
CDR3 protein: CASSTRRTANTGELFF

clone size: NA
V gene: TRBV15
J gene: TRBJ1-2
D gene: NA
CDR3 DNA: TGTGCCACCAGCAGAGATGGATCAGGGAATAACTATGGCTACACCTTC
CDR3 protein: CATSRDGSGNNYGYTF

clone size: NA
V gene: TRBV7-2
J gene: TRBJ1-5
D gene: TRBD1
CDR3 DNA: TGTGCCAGCAGCTCATCGGGACAGGGAGGTCGGAATCAGCCCCAGCATTTT
CDR3 protein: CASSSSGQGGRNQPQHF